This record concerns one T cell receptor (beta chain) sequence. This clonotype was seen only a few times. The target of this receptor is not known. Base qualities are not recorded, but no much larger clone differs from it by a single base. These data are taken from a study of spatial heterogeneity in lung cancer (dated by TCRdb to between 2018 and 2021). General notes on the study: Samples were obtained from approximately 76 patients with early-stage, untreated non-small cell lung cancer from the lung TRACERx cohort. In the raw uncorrected reads, each unique combination of TCR and UMI appeared on average more than ten times. Both alpha and beta chains were TCR-sequenced in samples taken at surgery, namely 220 tumor regions, 64 matched nontumor lung samples and 56 PBMC samples. TCR alpha and beta repertoires were quantitatively compared across multiple tumor regions, matched nontumor lung and blood in non-small cell lung cancer. TCR repertoire features were related to nonsynonymous mutation counts determined by whole-exome sequencing of tumor tissue. Follow-up PBMC samples were sequenced whenever available, and the median time to follow-up was two to three years after resection. More beta-chain than alpha-chain transcripts were consistently detected, likely reflecting higher beta-chain transcript abundance. The paper as a whole reports these results and caveats: Comparisons of baseline and follow-up blood repertoires included only around 15 patients. Additional single-cell paired TCR alpha and beta sequencing was considered necessary to confirm, at a functional level, the hypothesis that regional TCRs recognize regional mutations. Ubiquitous expanded tumor TCRs were detected in blood more often at tumor resection than at routine follow-up.

Receptors were amplified or captured by 5' RACE. Sequencing used a NextSeq 500. The TCR library protocol attached a unique molecular identifier to each TCR cDNA molecule to allow correction of PCR and sequencing errors. As for the original processing: Decombinator tools were used for TCR identification, UMI-based error correction and CDR3 extraction. TCRs above a frequency of 2 per 1,000, corresponding to the top 1% of the tumor frequency distribution, were defined as expanded. Rényi diversity was computed with the R vegan package after subsampling each repertoire 100 times to 5,000 TCRs. CDR3 similarity networks were built from amino acid triplet string-kernel similarity, with CDR3s being connected when pairwise similarity was above 0.82. The public reads were quality trimmed at Q25 with fastp and then assembled into clones with MiXCR by TCRdb, keeping productive beta chains. CDR3 protein duplicates are merged, each entry listing the most common genes and DNA. It is TCRdb's table, rather than the study itself, that gives the V and J calls and clone size. Present in this sample are 51,000 or so distinct CDR3 sequences, 6.5% to 7.5% of which were seen just once. The ten largest make up 35% of the sample.

The meaning of the sample's time point label: blood at routine non-recurrence follow-up after resection. TCR sequencing used whole RNA extracted from tumor and nontumor lung tissue, or from cryopreserved PBMC samples, without cell sorting. Patients were selected for TCR sequencing only if sufficient RNA was available from at least two tumor regions. Deletion took 6 bases off V and 1 base off J, with a span of 7 bases between the germline ends. CDR1 is given as MGHRA and CDR2 as YSYEKL, both from the germline V gene. CDR3 length: 12 amino acids, cysteine to phenylalanine. The only DNA kept is the CDR3, 36 bases in frame from the first base.

The V gene is TRBV4-1 and the J gene is TRBJ2-7, with no confident D gene call. The clonotype was recovered from a female donor with early-stage non-small cell lung cancer. Specimen: PBMCs, collected at follow-up. The CDR3: CASSKGSYEQYF. The sequence in DNA is TGCGCCAGCAGTAAGGGTTCCTACGAGCAGTACTTC.